A selection of T cell receptor beta chains follows, all from one sample in a study of CD8 T cells in Susac syndrome. TCRdb reanalysed the immunoSEQ multiplex PCR reads using MiXCR and keeps one entry per CDR3 protein. The data hold about 130,000 distinct CDR3 sequences, with around 94% observed a single time. The sample consisted of CD4+ T cells from PBMCs. These receptors all come from a human donor in good health. CDR3s include the opening cysteine and the closing phenylalanine or tryptophan. A D gene is named only where the DNA matches it firmly. Part of the rows lack a size; the others show once, few, many or a class for expanded clones.

d_gene,abundance,v_gene,j_gene,len,CDR3aa,CDR3nt
TRBD2,-,TRBV4-3,TRBJ2-2,17,CASSQEQLAGVTGELFF,TGCGCCAGCAGCCAAGAACAGCTAGCGGGAGTAACCGGGGAGCTGTTTTTT
TRBD1,-,TRBV4-1,TRBJ1-3,16,CASSTASRDREDTIYF,TGCGCCAGCAGCACAGCCTCCCGGGACAGGGAAGACACCATATATTTT
-,-,TRBV20-1,TRBJ2-7,13,CSAPTSSSYEQYF,TGCAGTGCGCCGACTTCCAGCTCCTACGAGCAGTACTTC
-,-,TRBV5-1,TRBJ2-5,12,CASSQEERSQHF,TGCGCCAGCAGCCAAGAGGAGAGGTCCCAGCACTTC
-,-,TRBV29-1,TRBJ2-1,13,CSVREIEYNEQFF,TGCAGCGTTCGGGAGATTGAGTACAATGAGCAGTTCTTC
-,-,TRBV20-1,TRBJ1-1,13,CSASGGGSTEAFF,TGCAGTGCTAGTGGGGGGGGAAGCACTGAAGCTTTCTTT
-,once,TRBV5-6,TRBJ1-2,14,CASSWRVVTYGYTF,TGTGCCAGCAGCTGGAGGGTGGTTACTTATGGCTACACCTTC
-,few,TRBV10-2,TRBJ2-7,14,CASSEPGRGYEQYF,TGCGCCAGCAGTGAGCCCGGACGCGGCTACGAGCAGTACTTC
-,-,TRBV2,TRBJ2-3,13,CASNSGISDTQYF,TGTGCCAGCAATAGCGGTATATCAGATACGCAGTATTTT
-,-,TRBV4-1,TRBJ2-1,16,CASSQDVSAGNNEQFF,TGCGCCAGCAGCCAAGATGTTAGTGCTGGAAACAATGAGCAGTTCTTC
-,-,TRBV6-6,TRBJ2-1,16,CASSPALGSSYNEQFF,TGTGCCAGCAGCCCCGCGCTGGGGAGCTCCTACAATGAGCAGTTCTTC
-,-,TRBV21-1,TRBJ2-5,16,CASSKGGQKYQETQYF,TGTGCCAGCAGCAAAGGGGGACAGAAATACCAAGAGACCCAGTACTTC
TRBD2,-,TRBV4-3,TRBJ2-6,20,CASSQGTSGRNPLGANVLTF,TGCGCCAGCAGCCAGGGGACTAGCGGGAGGAACCCCCTCGGGGCCAACGTCCTGACTTTC
-,-,TRBV25-1,TRBJ1-5,16,CASSDSLTYSNQPQHF,TGTGCCAGCAGTGACTCACTGACGTATAGCAATCAGCCCCAGCATTTT
-,-,TRBV29-1,TRBJ2-3,14,CSAQLSRSTDTQYF,TGCAGCGCCCAACTTTCCCGGAGCACAGATACGCAGTATTTT
TRBD1,-,TRBV7-2,TRBJ2-7,17,CASSSTRDRKGTYEQYF,TGTGCCAGCAGCTCCACCAGGGACAGGAAGGGGACCTACGAGCAGTACTTC
TRBD1,-,TRBV7-6,TRBJ1-1,13,CASSETGFAEAFF,TGTGCCAGCAGCGAGACAGGGTTCGCTGAAGCTTTCTTT
-,-,TRBV2,TRBJ1-1,12,CASRTGISEAFF,TGTGCCAGCAGAACAGGAATATCAGAAGCTTTCTTT
-,-,TRBV10-2,TRBJ1-5,13,CASNGQSDQPQHF,TGCGCCAGCAACGGACAGTCAGATCAGCCCCAGCATTTT
TRBD1,-,TRBV10-3,TRBJ2-5,18,CAISGVTAGTGDGETQYF,TGTGCCATCAGTGGGGTTACTGCCGGGACAGGGGATGGGGAGACCCAGTACTTC
-,-,TRBV5-1,TRBJ1-1,12,CASSLEGPEAFF,TGCGCCAGCAGCTTGGAGGGCCCCGAAGCTTTCTTT
-,-,TRBV18,TRBJ2-1,17,CASSPGQPNSGLNEQFF,TGTGCCAGCTCACCGGGACAGCCAAATAGCGGGTTAAATGAGCAGTTCTTC
-,-,TRBV27,TRBJ1-2,15,CASSPGQRINYGYTF,TGTGCCAGCAGTCCCGGACAGCGGATTAACTATGGCTACACCTTC
TRBD1,-,TRBV4-1,TRBJ2-1,16,CASSQGRGGVYNEQFF,TGCGCCAGCAGCCAAGGGCGAGGGGGCGTCTACAATGAGCAGTTCTTC
TRBD2,-,TRBV6-5,TRBJ2-2,17,CASSSGLAGEAVGELFF,TGTGCCAGCAGTTCCGGACTAGCGGGAGAAGCAGTCGGGGAGCTGTTTTTT
-,-,TRBV7-2,TRBJ2-1,16,CASSLGGVGSYNEQFF,TGTGCCAGCAGCTTAGGGGGAGTTGGCTCCTACAATGAGCAGTTCTTC
-,once,TRBV5-1,TRBJ1-1,13,CASSDMSGTEAFF,TGCGCCAGCAGCGATATGAGCGGGACTGAAGCTTTCTTT
-,-,TRBV7-2,TRBJ1-1,14,CASSSYQPGTEAFF,TGTGCCAGCAGCTCCTATCAACCAGGGACTGAAGCTTTCTTT
-,few,TRBV4-1,TRBJ1-1,17,CASSQESVGRRNTEAFF,TGCGCCAGCAGCCAAGAGTCCGTCGGCAGGCGGAACACTGAAGCTTTCTTT
-,-,TRBV12-3/TRBV12-4,TRBJ2-7,14,CASTIFSGLGIQYF,TGTGCCAGCACCATCTTTAGCGGACTCGGAATTCAGTACTTC
TRBD1,-,TRBV5-4,TRBJ1-1,14,CASTPDRENTEAFF,TGTGCCAGCACCCCCGACAGGGAGAACACTGAAGCTTTCTTT
TRBD1,-,TRBV19,TRBJ1-1,19,CASSTRFDRASAYPAEAFF,TGTGCCAGTAGTACAAGATTCGACAGGGCCAGTGCCTACCCGGCTGAAGCTTTCTTT
-,-,TRBV5-1,TRBJ2-7,14,CASSQGQWKYEQYF,TGCGCCAGCAGCCAAGGACAATGGAAATACGAGCAGTACTTC
-,-,TRBV30,TRBJ1-1,13,CAWSVQLNTEAFF,TGTGCCTGGAGTGTACAACTGAACACTGAAGCTTTCTTT
-,-,TRBV7-9,TRBJ1-2,11,CASSPEYGYTF,TGTGCCAGCAGCCCAGAGTATGGCTACACCTTC
-,-,TRBV7-9,TRBJ2-3,18,CASSLGSGRVLFTDTQYF,TGTGCCAGCAGCTTAGGATCAGGCAGGGTCCTATTCACAGATACGCAGTATTTT
TRBD1,-,TRBV5-6,TRBJ1-2,13,CASSWTGIEGYTF,TGTGCCAGCAGTTGGACAGGGATAGAGGGCTACACCTTC
-,-,TRBV6-2/TRBV6-3,TRBJ1-2,13,CASSRGVLYGYTF,TGTGCCAGCAGTCGGGGCGTTCTGTATGGCTACACCTTC
-,-,TRBV20-1,TRBJ2-1,16,CSARDLGPGPGNEQFF,TGCAGTGCTAGAGATCTGGGCCCAGGCCCCGGAAATGAGCAGTTCTTC
TRBD1,-,TRBV9,TRBJ2-1,15,CASSDRQGPYNEQFF,TGTGCCAGCAGCGACCGACAGGGGCCCTACAATGAGCAGTTCTTC
-,-,TRBV6-2/TRBV6-3,TRBJ1-1,14,CASSYQTVNTEAFF,TGTGCCAGCAGTTACCAAACAGTGAACACTGAAGCTTTCTTT
TRBD1,-,TRBV29-1,TRBJ1-1,12,CSVRTGLTEAFF,TGCAGCGTTAGGACAGGGCTCACTGAAGCTTTCTTT
-,-,TRBV5-1,TRBJ2-1,14,CASSPLTSNNEQFF,TGCGCCAGCAGCCCGCTGACTTCCAACAATGAGCAGTTCTTC
-,-,TRBV7-2,TRBJ2-2,15,CASSFYLSNTGELFF,TGTGCCAGCAGCTTCTACCTTTCGAACACCGGGGAGCTGTTTTTT
-,-,TRBV20-1,TRBJ2-1,15,CSARELRSSYNEQFF,TGCAGTGCTAGAGAATTGAGGAGCTCCTACAATGAGCAGTTCTTC
-,-,TRBV24-1,TRBJ2-5,15,CATSDSGHLQETQYF,TGTGCCACCAGTGATTCGGGACACCTCCAAGAGACCCAGTACTTC
-,-,TRBV5-1,TRBJ2-7,15,CASSPWDKGSYEQYF,TGCGCCAGCAGCCCCTGGGACAAAGGCTCCTACGAGCAGTACTTC
TRBD1,-,TRBV6-6,TRBJ2-5,16,CASSYGGQGARETQYF,TGTGCCAGCAGTTACGGCGGACAGGGGGCTCGGGAGACCCAGTACTTC
TRBD2,-,TRBV7-8,TRBJ2-7,15,CASSLVSGSLYEQYF,TGTGCCAGCTCCTTGGTGAGCGGGAGCTTGTACGAGCAGTACTTC
TRBD2,-,TRBV5-4,TRBJ2-5,14,CASSMGLAGETQYF,TGTGCCAGCAGCATGGGACTAGCGGGAGAAACCCAGTACTTC
TRBD2,-,TRBV27,TRBJ2-1,15,CASSLDLAGGGEQFF,TGTGCCAGCAGTTTAGATCTAGCGGGAGGTGGTGAGCAGTTCTTC